The 21 T cell receptor beta chains below all came from one sample that was sequenced in a study of T-cell memory formation after mild COVID-19. TCRdb redid the calling of the 5' RACE reads with MiXCR, one entry per CDR3 protein. Among 70,000 to 100,000 distinct CDR3 sequences listed, over 13% were seen once. Sequencing was done on a sample of PBMCs or a T cell subset sorted from them (not recorded which). Receptors were obtained from a man younger than 35 who had mild COVID-19 (a few samples of this study predate the infection). Cell type and time point are not known.

V is TRBV29-1 and J is TRBJ2-2; D call uncertain. V shed 2 bases and J shed 3 bases, with 7 bases lying between them. The germline CDR1 and CDR2 sequences are SQVTM and ANQGSEA. This CDR3 region has 13 residues. As DNA, the CDR3 is TGCAGCGTTGAAAATGACTACACCGGGGAGCTGTTTTTT. Its protein product is CSVENDYTGELFF.

This clonotype was found a few times. V and J are TRBV7-6 and TRBJ2-3; 8 bases are shared with TRBD2. Germline CDR1 reads SGHVS; CDR2 reads FNYEAQ. The CDR3 is 16 amino acids. The V and J ends lost 5 bases and 0 bases, in that order; junction bases with no gene match: 7. CDR3 DNA: TGTGCCAGCAGCCCGAGAGCGGGGGTGAGCACAGATACGCAGTATTTT. It translates to CASSPRAGVSTDTQYF.

This clonotype has just a few counts. The rearrangement joins TRBV28 to TRBJ2-5; D is uncertain. The germline V gene encodes CDR1 MDHEN and CDR2 SYDVKM. V lost 4 bases, J lost 2 bases, and 11 bases lay in between. This CDR3 is 14 amino acids long. The CDR3 coding sequence is TGTGCCAGCAGTTCGCCCTTTCTGCAAGAGACCCAGTACTTC. It specifies CASSSPFLQETQYF.

The table lists this clonotype with a few counts. V usage is TRBV4-3 and J usage is TRBJ1-4, with D uncertain. Looked up from germline, CDR1 is LGHNA and CDR2 is YSLEER. The CDR3 spans 14 residues. Trimming pared 4 bases from V and 5 bases from J, leaving 11 bases between. Written as DNA, the CDR3 is TGCGCCAGCAGCCGGTGGGCGGGGAATGAAAAACTGTTTTTT. Amino acids: CASSRWAGNEKLFF.

This clonotype has ten or more counts. This chain joins TRBV29-1 and TRBJ2-4; tentatively, D is TRBD2 (6 bases). Looked up from germline, CDR1 is SQVTM and CDR2 is ANQGSEA. Deletions cut 3 bases from V and 3 bases from J, with 15 bases between. This CDR3 has 15 residues. CDR3 DNA: TGCAGCGTTGAGGGGCAGGACGGGGGCAAAAACATTCAGTACTTC. It codes for CSVEGQDGGKNIQYF. The full variable domain, in which reference TRBV29-1 and TRBJ2-4 provide the parts outside the CDR3, is SAVISQKPSRDICQRGTSLTIQCQVDSQVTMMFWYRQQPGQSLTLIATANQGSEATYESGFVIDKFPISRPNLTFSTLTVSNMSPEDSSIYLCSVEGQDGGKNIQYFGAGTRLSVL.

The rearrangement links TRBV11-2 to TRBJ2-1, with D unresolved. This CDR3 contains 12 residues. From germline, CDR1 is SGHAT and CDR2 FQNNGV. The ends were cut back, 0 bases at V and 8 bases at J, with 5 bases in the middle. The DNA for the CDR3 is TGTGCCAGCAGCTTAGAGAGCTATGAGCAGTTCTTC. It yields the protein CASSLESYEQFF. Full variable domain (remainder filled in from reference TRBV11-2 and TRBJ2-1): EAGVAQSPRYKIIEKRQSVAFWCNPISGHATLYWYQQILGQGPKLLIQFQNNGVVDDSQLPKDRFSAERLKGVDSTLKIQPAKLEDSAVYLCASSLESYEQFFGPGTRLTVL.

This sequence joins TRBV5-1 and TRBJ2-5; 7 nucleotides match TRBD1. Germline V gene data show CDR1 as SGHRS and CDR2 as YFSETQ. The V gene end was trimmed by 0 bases and the J gene end by 1 base; junction bases not matched to a gene: 3. This CDR3 spans 15 amino acids. CDR3 DNA: TGCGCCAGCAGCTTGGCGCACAGGGGCCAAGAGACCCAGTACTTC. Its translation: CASSLAHRGQETQYF.

This clonotype came up a few times. The V and J genes are TRBV7-9 and TRBJ1-6, with a possible D match to TRBD1 (5 bases). CDR1 and CDR2 (germline): SEHNR, FQNEAQ (reference sequence). The CDR3 consists of 15 residues. V dropped 5 bases and J dropped 0 bases, with 8 bases sitting between them. The CDR3 protein is CASSPGSSYNSPLHF. CDR3 bases: TGTGCCAGCAGCCCAGGGAGCTCCTATAATTCACCCCTCCACTTT.

This clonotype came up once. The chain is built from TRBV30 and TRBJ2-3; possible D gene TRBD2, 5 bases. The CDR3 sequence is 15 residues long. CDR1 GTSNPN and CDR2 SVGIG come from the germline V gene (reference sequence). The ends were cut back, 1 base at V and 2 bases at J, with 13 bases in the middle. CDR3 bases: TGTGCCTGGAGTGGCGCGGGCCCTGACACAGATACGCAGTATTTT. It translates to CAWSGAGPDTDTQYF. Variable domain in full (rest from reference TRBV30 and TRBJ2-3): SQTIHQWPATLVQPVGSPLSLECTVEGTSNPNLYWYRQAAGRGLQLLFYSVGIGQISSEVPQNLSASRPQDRQFILSSKKLLLSDSGFYLCAWSGAGPDTDTQYFGPGTRLTVL.

A word on this clonotype: At one end, the junction sequence differs from germline, possibly due to a read error. The V call is TRBV3-1, the J call TRBJ1-6; D not certain. Germline V CDR1 and CDR2: LGHDT, YNNKEL (reference sequence). The CDR3 is 14 amino acids. The CDR3 sequence is CAGSQVGFYSPLHF. As DNA, the CDR3 is TGTGCCGGCAGCCAAGTTGGGTTTTATTCACCCCTCCACTTT.

Only a few counts were recorded for this clonotype. V and J are TRBV4-1 and TRBJ1-2; D not certain. Germline V gene lookup returns CDR1 MGHRA and CDR2 YSYEKL. V lost 0 bases, J lost 2 bases, and 10 bases lay in between. The CDR3 has 15 amino acids. CDR3: CASSQEGRGNYGYTF. The CDR3 DNA reads TGCGCCAGCAGCCAAGAGGGCAGAGGGAACTATGGCTACACCTTC.

This clonotype showed up many times. The chain links TRBV7-6 to TRBJ2-5, with D unresolved. CDR1 and CDR2 (germline): SGHVS, FNYEAQ. The CDR3 has 14 amino acids. V was trimmed by 7 bases and J by 1 base, leaving 13 bases between them. CDR3 region: CASIQRGGQETQYF. CDR3 nucleotide sequence: TGTGCCAGCATCCAGCGTGGCGGCCAAGAGACCCAGTACTTC.

This clonotype was seen at least ten times. This sequence joins TRBV5-1 and TRBJ2-7; D is possibly TRBD1 (6 bases). V lost 0 bases and J lost 5, with 15 bases in between. CDR1 SGHRS and CDR2 YFSETQ come from the germline V gene. The CDR3 consists of 15 residues. CDR3 protein: CASSLEGVEGHEQYF. In DNA form, the CDR3 reads TGCGCCAGCAGCTTGGAGGGGGTAGAGGGCCACGAGCAGTACTTC.

In this sample, this clonotype turned up a few times. V gene TRBV4-1 combines with J gene TRBJ1-2; D remains ambiguous. This CDR3 spans 13 amino acids. Germline-derived CDR1 and CDR2 are MGHRA and YSYEKL. V was pared by 4 bases and J by 5 bases, with 11 bases between. The CDR3 reads CASSRAGGYGYTF. The CDR3 nucleotides read TGCGCCAGCAGCCGGGCGGGCGGATATGGCTACACCTTC.

This clonotype has just a few counts. The chain employs TRBV20-1 and TRBJ1-2, with 10 bases aligning to TRBD1. CDR1 and CDR2 (germline): DFQATT, SNEGSKA (reference sequence). V was clipped by 5 bases and J by 0 bases; unmatched bases: 12. The CDR3 totals 17 residues. CDR3 sequence (DNA): TGCAGTGCTCCCGGGACAGGGGCCCAACTAGCTAACTATGGCTACACCTTC. It specifies CSAPGTGAQLANYGYTF.

This clonotype was seen repeatedly, ten times or more. This chain connects TRBV4-1 to TRBJ1-1; TRBD1 matches at 8 bases. The CDR3 sequence is 16 residues long. V shed 1 base, J shed 8 bases, and the junction held 12 bases outside the gene matches. Germline V CDR1 and CDR2: MGHRA, YSYEKL. This chain's CDR3 is CASSQGFPQGAVEAFF. In DNA, the CDR3 is TGCGCCAGCAGCCAAGGGTTCCCGCAGGGGGCGGTCGAAGCTTTCTTT.

The V gene is TRBV4-1, the J gene TRBJ1-5; D unclear. Germline V gene sequence: CDR1 MGHRA, CDR2 YSYEKL. The CDR3 covers 15 residues. The V and J ends lost 1 base and 5 bases respectively, with 12 bases between them. The CDR3 coding sequence is TGCGCCAGCAGCCAAGTGCCCCACGGTGATCAGCCCCAGCATTTT. This codes for CASSQVPHGDQPQHF.

This clonotype was counted many times. V usage is TRBV24-1 and J usage is TRBJ2-4; no clear D gene. V dropped 4 bases and J dropped 5 bases, with 8 bases sitting between them. CDR3 length equals 13 residues. Germline V gene lookup returns CDR1 KGHDR and CDR2 SFDVKD. The CDR3, as DNA: TGTGCCACCAGTGACCCCTTGCAAAACATTCAGTACTTC. It encodes CATSDPLQNIQYF.

This clonotype came up a few times. CDR3 bases: TGTGCCAGCAGCTTATCGCAGGGCACTCACAATGAGCAGTTCTTC. Amino acids: CASSLSQGTHNEQFF. The chain employs TRBV7-9 and TRBJ2-1; D is possibly TRBD1 (5 bases). Between the trimmed V and J ends, which lost 2 bases and 5 bases, there was a span of 13 bases. CDR1 SEHNR and CDR2 FQNEAQ come from the germline V gene (reference sequence). This CDR3 is 15 amino acids long.

This clonotype was observed a handful of times. In DNA form, the CDR3 reads TGTGCCAGCAGCCACAGCGGCGGGGGGCCTGGATTCTTC. Its protein is CASSHSGGGPGFF. The chain combines TRBV4-2 with TRBJ2-1, with TRBD2 matching 8 bases. CDR3 length: 13 amino acids. Germline CDR1 and CDR2: LGHNA and YNFKEQ. V gave up 3 bases and J gave up 16 bases; unmatched junction bases: 11.

The J gene is TRBJ2-5, the V gene TRBV15; TRBD2 matches at 9 bases. The CDR3 is 15 residues long. The V and J ends lost 2 bases and 5 bases, in that order; junction bases with no gene match: 6. Germline V lookup: CDR1 LNHNV, CDR2 YYDKDF (reference sequence). CDR3 DNA sequence: TGTGCCACCAGCAGACCAGCGGGGGGCCACGAGACCCAGTACTTC. This sequence encodes CATSRPAGGHETQYF.